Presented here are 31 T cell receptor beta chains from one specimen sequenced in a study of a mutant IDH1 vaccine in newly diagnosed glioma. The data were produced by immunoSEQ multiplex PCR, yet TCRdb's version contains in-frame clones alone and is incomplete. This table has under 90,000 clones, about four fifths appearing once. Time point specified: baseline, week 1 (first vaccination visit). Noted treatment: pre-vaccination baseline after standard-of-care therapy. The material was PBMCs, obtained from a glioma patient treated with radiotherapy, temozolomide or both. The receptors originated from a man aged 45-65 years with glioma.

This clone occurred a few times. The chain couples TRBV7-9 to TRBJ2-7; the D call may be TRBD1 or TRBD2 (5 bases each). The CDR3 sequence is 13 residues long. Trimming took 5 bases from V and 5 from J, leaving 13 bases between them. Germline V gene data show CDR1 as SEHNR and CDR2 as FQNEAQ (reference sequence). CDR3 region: CASSPRGDDEQYF. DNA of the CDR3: TGTGCCAGCAGCCCACGAGGGGACGACGAGCAGTACTTC.

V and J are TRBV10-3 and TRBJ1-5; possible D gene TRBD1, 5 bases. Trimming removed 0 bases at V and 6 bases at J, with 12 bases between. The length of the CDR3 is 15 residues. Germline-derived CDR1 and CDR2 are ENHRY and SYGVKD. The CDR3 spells CAISESAGTGQPQHF. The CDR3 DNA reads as TGTGCCATCAGTGAGTCGGCAGGGACCGGTCAGCCCCAGCATTTT.

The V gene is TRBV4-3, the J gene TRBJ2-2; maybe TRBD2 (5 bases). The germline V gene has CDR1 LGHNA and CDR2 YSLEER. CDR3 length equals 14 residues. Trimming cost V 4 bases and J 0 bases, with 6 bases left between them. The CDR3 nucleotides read TGCGCCAGCAGCCGAGGGCCGAACACCGGGGAGCTGTTTTTT. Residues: CASSRGPNTGELFF.

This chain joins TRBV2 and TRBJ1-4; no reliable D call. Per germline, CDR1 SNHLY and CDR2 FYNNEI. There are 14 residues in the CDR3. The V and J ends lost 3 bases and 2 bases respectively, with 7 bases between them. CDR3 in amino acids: CASSDGPTNEKLFF. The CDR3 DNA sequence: TGTGCCAGCAGTGACGGACCTACTAATGAAAAACTGTTTTTT.

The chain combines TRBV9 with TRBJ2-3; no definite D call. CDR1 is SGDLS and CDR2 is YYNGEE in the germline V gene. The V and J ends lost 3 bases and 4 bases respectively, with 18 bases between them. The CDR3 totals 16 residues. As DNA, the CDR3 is TGTGCCAGCAGCGGAGACCCTTTCGGATCCCCAGATACGCAGTATTTT. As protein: CASSGDPFGSPDTQYF.

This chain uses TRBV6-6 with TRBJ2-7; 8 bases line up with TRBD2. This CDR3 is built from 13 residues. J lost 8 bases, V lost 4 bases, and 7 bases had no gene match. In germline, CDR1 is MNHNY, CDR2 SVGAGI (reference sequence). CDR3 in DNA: TGTGCCAGCAGTTCCGCGGGGGGCCACCAGCAGTACTTC. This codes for CASSSAGGHQQYF.

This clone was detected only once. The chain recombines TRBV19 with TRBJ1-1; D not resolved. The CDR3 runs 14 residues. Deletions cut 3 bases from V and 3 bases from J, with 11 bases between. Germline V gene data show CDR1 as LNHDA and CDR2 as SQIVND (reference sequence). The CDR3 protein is CASSISNGDTEAFF. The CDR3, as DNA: TGTGCCAGTAGTATTTCAAATGGGGACACTGAAGCTTTCTTT.

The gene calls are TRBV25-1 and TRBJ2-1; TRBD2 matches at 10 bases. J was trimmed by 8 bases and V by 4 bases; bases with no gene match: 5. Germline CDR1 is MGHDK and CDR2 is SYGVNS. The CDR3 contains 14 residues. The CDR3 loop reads CASSASGGADEQFF. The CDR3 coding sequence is TGTGCCAGCAGTGCGAGCGGGGGGGCAGATGAGCAGTTCTTC.

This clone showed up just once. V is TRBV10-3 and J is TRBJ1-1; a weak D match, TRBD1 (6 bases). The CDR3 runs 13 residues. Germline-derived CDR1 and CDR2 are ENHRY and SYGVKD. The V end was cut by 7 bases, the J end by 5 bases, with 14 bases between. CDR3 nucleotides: TGTGCCATCAATTCGGGGGGCGAAACTGAAGCTTTCTTT. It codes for CAINSGGETEAFF.

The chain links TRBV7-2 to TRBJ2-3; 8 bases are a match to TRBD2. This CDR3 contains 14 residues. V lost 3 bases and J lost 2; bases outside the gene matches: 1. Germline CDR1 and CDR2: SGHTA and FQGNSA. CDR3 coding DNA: TGTGCCAGCAGCTTTAGCGGGGTCACAGATACGCAGTATTTT. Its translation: CASSFSGVTDTQYF.

CDR3 sequence reads: CASSPPVGWDYGYTF. CDR3 nucleotide sequence: TGTGCCAGCTCACCACCCGTAGGGTGGGACTATGGCTACACCTTC. This chain joins TRBV18 and TRBJ1-2; unclear D gene. CDR3 length equals 15 residues. Per the germline V gene, CDR1 is KGHSH and CDR2 is LQKENI. Trimming removed 0 bases from V and 3 bases from J, with 11 bases in between.

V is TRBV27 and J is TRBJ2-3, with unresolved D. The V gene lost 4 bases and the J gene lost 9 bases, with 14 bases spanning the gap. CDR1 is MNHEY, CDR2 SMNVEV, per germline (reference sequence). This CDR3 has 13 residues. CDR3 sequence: CASSSTHKGTQYF. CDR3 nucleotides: TGTGCCAGCAGTTCGACCCACAAGGGAACGCAGTATTTT.

CDR3: CASSVTGALYEQYF. The DNA of the CDR3 is TGTGCCAGCAGCGTGACAGGGGCCCTCTACGAGCAGTACTTC. This chain links TRBV11-1 with TRBJ2-7; TRBD1 agrees at 8 bases. Trimming removed 5 bases from V and 3 bases from J; junction bases left unmatched: 6. This CDR3 is built from 14 residues. Germline V gene lookup returns CDR1 SGHAT and CDR2 FQDESV (reference sequence). Combining the CDR3 with reference TRBV11-1 and TRBJ2-7 gives the whole variable domain EAEVAQSPRYKITEKSQAVAFWCDPISGHATLYWYRQILGQGPELLVQFQDESVVDDSQLPKDRFSAERLKGVDSTLKIQPAELGDSAMYLCASSVTGALYEQYFGPGTRLTVT.

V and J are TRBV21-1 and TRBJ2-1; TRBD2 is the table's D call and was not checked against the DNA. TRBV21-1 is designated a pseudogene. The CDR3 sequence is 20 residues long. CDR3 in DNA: TGTGCCAGCAGCAAAGCGCTCACGGGGAGGGGGTCCCTCCCTTACAATGAGCAGTTCTTC. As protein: CASSKALTGRGSLPYNEQFF.

The CDR3 DNA sequence: TGTGCCAGCAGCTTGGATGGGGGCAACACTGAAGCTTTCTTT. The encoded protein is CASSLDGGNTEAFF. The V call is TRBV5-4, the J call TRBJ1-1; D perhaps matches TRBD1 (6 bases). Germline V gene sequence: CDR1 SGHNT, CDR2 YYREEE (reference sequence). CDR3 length: 14 amino acids. V gave up 0 bases and J gave up 2 bases, with 8 bases separating them.

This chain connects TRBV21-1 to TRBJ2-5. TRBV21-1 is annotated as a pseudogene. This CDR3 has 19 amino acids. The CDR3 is CASSKYGLDPLRSQETQYF. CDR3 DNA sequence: TGTGCCAGCAGCAAATACGGCCTGGACCCGTTGCGATCCCAAGAGACCCAGTACTTC.

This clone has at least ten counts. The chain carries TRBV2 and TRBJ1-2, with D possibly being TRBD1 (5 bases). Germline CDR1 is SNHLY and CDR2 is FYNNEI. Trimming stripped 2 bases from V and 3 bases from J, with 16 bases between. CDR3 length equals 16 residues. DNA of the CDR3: TGTGCCAGCAGTGAAAGAGGAGCAGGGAGGGACTATGGCTACACCTTC. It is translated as CASSERGAGRDYGYTF.

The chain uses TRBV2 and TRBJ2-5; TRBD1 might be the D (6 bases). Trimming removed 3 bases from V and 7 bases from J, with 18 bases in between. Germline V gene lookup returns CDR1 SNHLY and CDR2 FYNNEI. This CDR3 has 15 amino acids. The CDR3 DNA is TGTGCCAGCAGTGAGAGGTCAGGGGTCGTTGGGACCCAGTACTTC. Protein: CASSERSGVVGTQYF.

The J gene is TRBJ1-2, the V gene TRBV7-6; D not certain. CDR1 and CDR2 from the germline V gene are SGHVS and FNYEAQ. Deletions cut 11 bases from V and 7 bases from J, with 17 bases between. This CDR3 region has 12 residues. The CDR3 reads CAVPLPFGGYTF. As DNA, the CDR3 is TGTGCCGTCCCCCTGCCTTTCGGTGGCTACACCTTC.

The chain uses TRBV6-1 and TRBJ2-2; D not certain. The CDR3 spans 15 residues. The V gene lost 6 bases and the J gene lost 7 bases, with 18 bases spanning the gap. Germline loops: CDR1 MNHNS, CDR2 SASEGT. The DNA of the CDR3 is TGTGCCAGCAGGACCCCCGGAATGTACGGCGGGGAGCTGTTTTTT. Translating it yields CASRTPGMYGGELFF.

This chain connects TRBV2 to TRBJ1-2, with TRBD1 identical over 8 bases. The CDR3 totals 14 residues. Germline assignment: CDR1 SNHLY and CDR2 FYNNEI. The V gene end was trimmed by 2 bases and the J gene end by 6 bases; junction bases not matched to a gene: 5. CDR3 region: CASSEYLTGDGYTF. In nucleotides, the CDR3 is TGTGCCAGCAGTGAATATCTGACAGGGGATGGCTACACCTTC.

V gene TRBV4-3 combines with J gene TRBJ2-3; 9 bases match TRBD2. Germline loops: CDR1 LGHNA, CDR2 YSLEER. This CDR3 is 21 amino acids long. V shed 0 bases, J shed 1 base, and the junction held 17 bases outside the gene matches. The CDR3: CASSQDVGAGGQKYGTDTQYF. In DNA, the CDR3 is TGCGCCAGCAGCCAAGATGTGGGGGCGGGGGGGCAAAAGTACGGCACAGATACGCAGTATTTT.

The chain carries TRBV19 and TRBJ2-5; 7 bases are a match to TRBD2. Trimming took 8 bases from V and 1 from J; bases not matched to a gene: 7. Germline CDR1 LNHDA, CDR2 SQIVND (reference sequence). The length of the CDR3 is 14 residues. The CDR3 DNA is TGTGCCAGTCGCAGGAGCGGGATCCAAGAGACCCAGTACTTC. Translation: CASRRSGIQETQYF.

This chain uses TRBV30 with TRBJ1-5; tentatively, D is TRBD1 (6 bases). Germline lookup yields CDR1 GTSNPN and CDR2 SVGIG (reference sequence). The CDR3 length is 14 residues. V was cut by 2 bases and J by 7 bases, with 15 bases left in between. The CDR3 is CAWSLTGLGQPQHF. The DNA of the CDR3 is TGTGCCTGGAGTCTAACAGGGTTAGGCCAGCCCCAGCATTTT.

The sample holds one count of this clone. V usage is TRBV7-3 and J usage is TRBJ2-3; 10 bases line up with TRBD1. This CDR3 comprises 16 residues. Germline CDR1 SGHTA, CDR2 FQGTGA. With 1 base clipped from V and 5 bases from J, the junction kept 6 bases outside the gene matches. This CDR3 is CASSLMGQGNGDTQYF. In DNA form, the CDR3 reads TGTGCCAGCAGCTTAATGGGACAGGGGAATGGAGATACGCAGTATTTT.

In nucleotides, the CDR3 is TGTGCCAGCAGTCTCACTAGCGGGGGTGGGGATACGCAGTATTTT. The encoded protein is CASSLTSGGGDTQYF. The chain couples TRBV7-9 to TRBJ2-3; the match to TRBD2 covers 11 bases. Per germline, CDR1 SEHNR and CDR2 FQNEAQ (reference sequence). The junction had 8 bases not matched to a gene; V was cut back by 6 bases and J by 6 bases. The CDR3 covers 15 residues.

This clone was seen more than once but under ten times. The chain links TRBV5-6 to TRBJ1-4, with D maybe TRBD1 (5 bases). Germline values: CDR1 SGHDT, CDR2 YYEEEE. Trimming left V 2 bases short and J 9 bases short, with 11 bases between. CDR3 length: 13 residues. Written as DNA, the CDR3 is TGTGCCAGCAGCTTCGGCGAGGGGAAAAAACTGTTTTTT. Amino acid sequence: CASSFGEGKKLFF.

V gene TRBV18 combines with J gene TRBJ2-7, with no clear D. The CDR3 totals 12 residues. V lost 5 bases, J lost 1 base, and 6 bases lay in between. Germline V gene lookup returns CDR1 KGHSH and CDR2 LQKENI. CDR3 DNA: TGTGCCAGCTCAGAAGGGTCCTACGAGCAGTACTTC. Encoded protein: CASSEGSYEQYF.

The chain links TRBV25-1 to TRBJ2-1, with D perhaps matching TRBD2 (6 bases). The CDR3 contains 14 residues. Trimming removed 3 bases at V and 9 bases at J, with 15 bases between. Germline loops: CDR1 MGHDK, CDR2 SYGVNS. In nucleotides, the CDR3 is TGTGCCAGCAGTGAGGCGGGGAGGTACGGTGAGCAGTTCTTC. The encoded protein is CASSEAGRYGEQFF. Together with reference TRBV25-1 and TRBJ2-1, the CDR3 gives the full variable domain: EADIYQTPRYLVIGTGKKITLECSQTMGHDKMYWYQQDPGMELHLIHYSYGVNSTEKGDLSSESTVSRIRTEHFPLTLESARPSHTSQYLCASSEAGRYGEQFFGPGTRLTVL.

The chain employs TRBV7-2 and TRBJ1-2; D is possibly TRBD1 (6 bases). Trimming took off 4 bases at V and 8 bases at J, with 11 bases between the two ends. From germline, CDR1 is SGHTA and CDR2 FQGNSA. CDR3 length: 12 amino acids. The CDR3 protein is CASSSGGGGYTF. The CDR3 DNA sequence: TGTGCCAGCAGCTCAGGAGGGGGAGGCTACACCTTC.

The CDR3 region is CASSLEAGLSEQFF. In DNA form, the CDR3 reads TGTGCCAGCAGCTTAGAAGCAGGGTTGAGTGAGCAGTTCTTC. This chain joins TRBV7-9 and TRBJ2-1, with D perhaps matching TRBD1 (5 bases). CDR3 length: 14 amino acids. Germline CDR1 and CDR2: SEHNR and FQNEAQ (reference sequence). V gave up 1 base and J gave up 9 bases, with 13 bases separating them.